This T cell receptor (beta chain) was profiled in a study of response to subunit inactivated influenza vaccine (dated by TCRdb to between 2018 and 2020). General notes on the study: Deep quantitative profiling of the T cell receptor repertoire was used in the study to follow responses to a trivalent subunit inactivated influenza vaccine. General findings and caveats noted by the study authors: It was suggested by the authors that each seasonal influenza vaccination may recruit only a limited number of new T cells.

The germline V gene encodes CDR1 SGHTA and CDR2 FQGTGA. The CDR3 runs 15 amino acids, cysteine and phenylalanine included. Here the CDR3 DNA is all that survives: 45 bases in frame from base 1. V lost 2 bases and J lost 7 bases; the stretch between them is 15 bases long. About this clonotype: The target of this receptor is not known. No base quality values were provided; no much bigger clone lies one nucleotide off.

Library construction relied on RT-PCR. Sequenced on an Illumina HiSeq 2500. The raw public reads went through TCRdb reprocessing: fastp at Q25, MiXCR clone calling, in-frame beta chains kept. For every CDR3 protein sequence, its rows merge into one entry that carries the most common genes and DNA. A total of over 650,000 distinct CDR3 sequences appear in this sample, about 18% of them only once. Of the sample, approximately 10% is held by the ten largest clones. The clonotype originates from a man aged 45-60 years who received an inactivated influenza vaccine. Donor details come from another sample of the same person, matched by shared clones. This receptor chain uses TRBV7-3 and TRBJ2-1, with TRBD2 as a weak D call on 5 bases. The sequenced sample was PBMCs from blood, obtained 5 days after vaccination. At the DNA level, the sequence is TGTGCCAGCAGCTTAGGCGGACTCCGTAGGAATGAGCAGTTCTTC. This sequence encodes CASSLGGLRRNEQFF.